The 23 T cell receptor beta chains below all came from one sample that was sequenced in a study of PD-1 blockade in classical Hodgkin lymphoma (dated by TCRdb to 2018 to 2021). Receptor libraries were prepared by the immunoSEQ multiplex PCR assay. TCRdb obtained this table from immuneACCESS and retained in-frame rearrangements with V and J assigned. These tables miss some clones; where compared with another copy, unresolved V genes account for less than half of the shortfall, and the remainder is unexplained. This sample lists 26,000 or so clones; about 72% were detected once. The ten largest clonotypes hold roughly 3.4% of the sample. Reading the label with the study, this specimen's time point is: cycle 4 day 1 (C4D1), after more than five weeks of nivolumab. Every trial patient had relapsed after autologous stem cell transplantation, and cohorts A, B and C differed in prior brentuximab vedotin exposure.

The material sequenced was peripheral blood mononuclear cells (PBMCs), taken before the fourth cycle of nivolumab. Receptors were obtained from a human donor with classical Hodgkin lymphoma.

As for this clone: Other DNA sequences in this sample translate to the same CDR3. This chain connects TRBV5-1 to TRBJ2-2; tentative D call: TRBD2 (6 bases). Trimming left V 7 bases short and J 7 bases short, with 11 bases between. This CDR3 contains 12 residues. Germline V lookup: CDR1 SGHRS, CDR2 YFSETQ. Here the CDR3 reads CASLGGSGELFF. CDR3 coding DNA: TGCGCCAGCCTAGGAGGGAGCGGGGAGCTGTTTTTT.

V is TRBV19 and J is TRBJ1-2; D not certain. In germline, CDR1 is LNHDA, CDR2 SQIVND (reference sequence). The CDR3 contains 13 residues. The V and J ends lost 3 bases and 3 bases respectively, with 8 bases between them. CDR3 sequence (DNA): TGTGCCAGTAGTATTGACACTTACTATGGCTACACCTTC. This codes for CASSIDTYYGYTF.

The rearrangement joins TRBV7-9 to TRBJ2-1, with 9 bases lining up with TRBD2. The CDR3 length is 13 residues. V dropped 11 bases and J dropped 6; count of bases not matched to a gene: 8. Germline assignment: CDR1 SEHNR and CDR2 FQNEAQ (reference sequence). In DNA, the CDR3 is TGTGCCGGGAGGGCGGGAGGGTCCAATGAGCAGTTCTTC. Residues: CAGRAGGSNEQFF.

The gene calls are TRBV7-2 and TRBJ1-2; TRBD1 is a possible D gene (5 bases). V gave up 5 bases and J gave up 2 bases, with 12 bases separating them. Germline assignment: CDR1 SGHTA and CDR2 FQGNSA. The length of the CDR3 is 14 residues. The CDR3 protein is CASSLSRDNYGYTF. The CDR3 DNA follows: TGTGCCAGCAGCCTTTCCCGGGACAACTATGGCTACACCTTC.

The chain joins TRBV27 to TRBJ2-4; 12 nucleotides match TRBD1. The junction had 7 bases not matched to a gene; V was cut back by 2 bases and J by 5 bases. In germline, CDR1 is MNHEY, CDR2 SMNVEV (reference sequence). This CDR3 has 17 amino acids. CDR3: CASSLRGGQGAENIQYF. The CDR3 nucleotides read TGTGCCAGCAGTTTACGGGGGGGACAGGGGGCGGAAAACATTCAGTACTTC.

The chain combines TRBV6-6 with TRBJ1-4, with D possibly matching TRBD1 (5 bases). CDR1 is MNHNY, CDR2 SVGAGI, per germline (reference sequence). The V and J ends lost 6 bases and 0 bases respectively, with 11 bases between them. CDR3 length: 15 residues. The CDR3 sequence: CASSSEGATNEKLFF. The DNA of the CDR3 is TGTGCCAGCAGCTCCGAAGGGGCAACTAATGAAAAACTGTTTTTT.

The V and J genes are TRBV19 and TRBJ2-3; 10 nucleotides align to TRBD2. The junction had 4 bases not matched to a gene; V was cut back by 5 bases and J by 2 bases. The CDR3 runs to 15 residues. CDR1 and CDR2 (germline): LNHDA, SQIVND (reference sequence). CDR3 amino acids: CASSPTSGNTDTQYF. CDR3 nucleotide sequence: TGTGCCAGTAGTCCAACTAGCGGGAACACAGATACGCAGTATTTT.

The rearrangement links TRBV5-6 to TRBJ2-7, with D unclear. The germline CDR1 and CDR2 sequences are SGHDT and YYEEEE. This CDR3 is built from 12 residues. Trimming cost V 0 bases and J 6 bases, with 7 bases left between them. CDR3 bases: TGTGCCAGCAGCTTGGAACGCGGCGAGCAGTACTTC. This gives the protein CASSLERGEQYF.

The chain combines TRBV15 with TRBJ2-1; either TRBD1 or TRBD2 may supply D (5 bases each). Per the germline V gene, CDR1 is LNHNV and CDR2 is YYDKDF (reference sequence). The germline V and J ends were trimmed by 1 base and 0 bases, with 13 bases remaining between them. The CDR3 totals 17 residues. This CDR3 is CATSRGWDAGSYNEQFF. The CDR3 nucleotides are TGTGCCACCAGCAGAGGTTGGGACGCCGGCTCCTACAATGAGCAGTTCTTC.

This sequence joins TRBV27 and TRBJ1-2; 10 bases fit TRBD1. Germline V gives CDR1 MNHEY, CDR2 SMNVEV (reference sequence). Trimming removed 6 bases from V and 4 bases from J; junction bases left unmatched: 5. This CDR3 is 14 amino acids long. As DNA, the CDR3 is TGTGCCAGCAGCCAGGGACAGGGGCTCTATGGCTACACCTTC. Its protein product is CASSQGQGLYGYTF.

This chain connects TRBV23-1 to TRBJ2-3; no reliable D call. TRBV23-1 is noted as an ORF with a role that remains uncertain. The CDR3 contains 11 residues. V was pared by 10 bases and J by 3 bases, with 8 bases between. CDR3 coding DNA: TGCGCCATAGGGCGAACAGATACGCAGTATTTT. Amino acid sequence: CAIGRTDTQYF.

V and J are TRBV30 and TRBJ1-1, with D unresolved. The V gene lost 2 bases and the J gene lost 1 base, with 8 bases spanning the gap. CDR3 length: 13 amino acids. Germline lookup yields CDR1 GTSNPN and CDR2 SVGIG (reference sequence). CDR3 DNA: TGTGCCTGGAGTCCCAGGCAGAACACTGAAGCTTTCTTT. Protein product: CAWSPRQNTEAFF.

The chain joins TRBV28 to TRBJ1-5; 12 nucleotides align to TRBD1. V shed 8 bases, J shed 2 bases, and the junction held 4 bases outside the gene matches. Looked up from germline, CDR1 is MDHEN and CDR2 is SYDVKM. This CDR3 has 15 amino acids. The CDR3 bases are TGTGCCAGCGGGGACAGGGGGCCTGGCAATCAGCCCCAGCATTTT. Translation gives CASGDRGPGNQPQHF.

This chain uses TRBV6-5 with TRBJ2-7; 16 positions match TRBD2. Germline assignment: CDR1 MNHEY and CDR2 SVGAGI. The junction had 8 bases not matched to a gene; V was cut back by 11 bases and J by 4 bases. This CDR3 comprises 15 residues. CDR3 sequence (DNA): TGTGCCCGCCGGGGACTAGCGGGAGGGAGGTACGAGCAGTACTTC. Translated: CARRGLAGGRYEQYF.

This clone turned up a few times. CDR3 coding DNA: TGTGCCAGCAGCCGTTTAGTCACGAACACTGAAGCTTTCTTT. This encodes CASSRLVTNTEAFF. V gene TRBV7-2 combines with J gene TRBJ1-1; no clear D. Germline lookup yields CDR1 SGHTA and CDR2 FQGNSA. The CDR3 length is 14 residues. V was cut by 5 bases and J by 1 base, with 11 bases left in between. The full variable domain, completed using reference TRBV7-2 and TRBJ1-1, is GAGVSQSPSNKVTEKGKDVELRCDPISGHTALYWYRQSLGQGLEFLIYFQGNSAPDKSGLPSDRFSAERTGGSVSTLTIQRTQQEDSAVYLCASSRLVTNTEAFFGQGTRLTVV.

This clone occurred a few times. The chain employs TRBV6-5 and TRBJ1-2, with D unclear. Trimming removed 0 bases from V and 0 bases from J, with 5 bases in between. This CDR3 contains 14 residues. Germline loops: CDR1 MNHEY, CDR2 SVGAGI. The CDR3 loop is CASSYSGSNYGYTF. In nucleotides, the CDR3 is TGTGCCAGCAGTTACTCAGGGTCTAACTATGGCTACACCTTC.

This clone was detected only a few times. The chain links TRBV6-6 to TRBJ2-3; D perhaps matches TRBD2 (7 bases). V lost 6 bases to trimming and J lost 6 bases, with 16 bases between them. The germline V gene has CDR1 MNHNY and CDR2 SVGAGI (reference sequence). This CDR3 has 14 residues. The CDR3 DNA reads TGTGCCAGCAGGCTTCGGGGGGCAGGGGATACGCAGTATTTT. This codes for CASRLRGAGDTQYF.

Concerning this clone itself: The junction and the germline gene differ at one end; a read error may be behind it. This chain joins TRBV6-6 and TRBJ2-1; TRBD2 agrees at 7 bases. Germline CDR1 reads MNHNY; CDR2 reads SVGAGI (reference sequence). The CDR3 has 16 residues. The CDR3 coding sequence is TGTGCCAGCAGTTACGCAAGCGGGATCTCCCACAATGAGCAGTTCTTC. Protein: CASSYASGISHNEQFF.

The chain joins TRBV7-8 to TRBJ2-7; the D gene is possibly TRBD1 (6 bases). Deletions cut 1 base from V and 2 bases from J, with 12 bases between. CDR3 size: 15 residues. Looked up from germline, CDR1 is SGHVS and CDR2 is FQNEAQ. The CDR3: CASSLEGTLTYEQYF. The CDR3 region has the DNA TGTGCCAGCAGCTTAGAAGGGACACTGACCTACGAGCAGTACTTC.

This clone is medium-sized in the sample. The rearrangement links TRBV7-9 to TRBJ1-1; no firm D call. CDR3 length: 14 amino acids. Trimming removed 0 bases from V and 4 bases from J, with 9 bases in between. Germline-derived CDR1 and CDR2 are SEHNR and FQNEAQ (reference sequence). The CDR3 region is CASSLAMGSTEAFF. The DNA of the CDR3 is TGTGCCAGCAGCTTAGCAATGGGGAGCACTGAAGCTTTCTTT.

The chain employs TRBV27 and TRBJ1-2; 7 bases are shared with TRBD1. The germline V gene encodes CDR1 MNHEY and CDR2 SMNVEV (reference sequence). Unmatched junction bases numbered 7, after V lost 7 bases and J lost 5 bases. This CDR3 is 13 amino acids long. CDR3 sequence: CASKGASPYGYTF. CDR3 DNA sequence: TGTGCCAGCAAGGGGGCCTCCCCATATGGCTACACCTTC.

The table lists this clone with a few counts. The CDR3 is CASGDRDSLKGAFF. In DNA form, the CDR3 reads TGTGCCAGCGGGGACAGGGACTCACTAAAGGGAGCTTTCTTT. This chain joins TRBV28 and TRBJ1-1; TRBD1 matches at 9 bases. Trimming removed 8 bases from V and 10 bases from J; junction bases left unmatched: 14. CDR1 and CDR2 from the germline V gene are MDHEN and SYDVKM. This CDR3 is 14 amino acids long.

The J gene is TRBJ1-1, the V gene TRBV19; D is perhaps TRBD1 (5 bases). Germline values: CDR1 LNHDA, CDR2 SQIVND (reference sequence). The CDR3 is 14 amino acids. The germline V and J ends were trimmed by 7 bases and 3 bases, with 15 bases remaining between them. DNA of the CDR3: TGTGCCAGTAATAAGGGGTACGGGGACACTGAAGCTTTCTTT. Amino acid sequence: CASNKGYGDTEAFF.